This T cell receptor (beta chain) was profiled in a study of tumor-infiltrating lymphocytes in primary liver carcinoma (dated 2017 in TCRdb). About the investigation overall: Of the five patients, three men and two women aged 30 to 69 years, four had hepatocellular carcinoma and one had combined HCC and intrahepatic cholangiocarcinoma. The five patients had tumors staged T1-T3 N0M0, with maximum diameters ranging from 4.2 to 10 cm. Each sample produced roughly 3.65 to 7.13 million productive TCRbeta reads, and read depth showed no significant difference between tissue types. The study combined TCRbeta repertoire sequencing, expression microarrays and whole-exome sequencing across five regions of each liver tumor, with adjacent normal tissue and blood. A total of approximately 35 specimens from 5 patients underwent TCRbeta repertoire sequencing, comprising around 25 tumor regions, 5 adjacent noncancerous liver tissues and 5 peripheral blood samples. To link TCRbeta repertoire diversity to the local molecular phenotype, the approximately 24 tumor region samples were profiled with Agilent mRNA microarrays. Repertoires from technical replicates were highly reproducible, with mean shared-clone rates approximately 0.9 and correlation coefficients above 0.95.

As for this clonotype: Its antigen is still unknown. A read error may account for a junction end that differs from germline.

Using a constant-region primer and ProtoScript II reverse transcriptase, TCRbeta-specific cDNA was reverse-transcribed from approximately 500 ng total RNA. Three nested multiplex PCR rounds, following a slightly modified ARM-PCR procedure, were used to build the TCRbeta libraries. Sample barcodes and Illumina adapters were added in a final 25-cycle PCR using Deep VentR polymerase. Before sequencing, amplicons between 200 and 500 bp were purified from gel using a QIAquick gel extraction kit. An Illumina HiSeq 2500 was used to sequence the TCRbeta amplicons with 250-bp paired-end reads. The published analysis was carried out like this. To recover full CDR3 sequences, reads were quality-trimmed using Trimmomatic v0.33 and paired reads were then merged using FLASH v1.2.11. V, D and J germline segments were assigned to the rearranged TCRbeta sequences by MiGEC v1.2.1b. Clonotype statistics and Shannon-Wiener diversity indices were calculated with VDJtools v1.0.0. Except for diversity analysis, only each sample's 250 most abundant clonotypes were used in subsequent analyses to reduce sampling bias. TCRdb reran the public reads through fastp at Q25 and MiXCR, keeping productive beta chains. Entries are consolidated by CDR3 protein sequence, retaining the most common genes and DNA. These V and J calls rely on TCRdb rather than the paper's analysis. This sample lists some 180,000 distinct CDR3 sequences; roughly 80% were detected once. The ten biggest clones cover 15% to 20% of the sample.

Study-level results and caveats: Only the TCR beta chain was sequenced, so true repertoire diversity is likely underestimated because unpaired alpha chains were not captured. Only a few patients were included in the study, and the authors note that the findings should be validated in a larger study. Only about 7-25% of top clones were found in all five regions of a tumor, suggesting spatial heterogeneity of tumor-infiltrating T cells. Comparison of CD4+ and CD8+ T cell repertoires was precluded by the use of bulk unsorted samples. A significantly larger repertoire fraction was made up by the top 250 clones in tumors than in blood (p = 0.039). Repertoire overlap was higher between tumor regions (mean about 36%) than tumor-adjacent (roughly 17%) or tumor-blood (about 14%) pairs, consistent with antigen-driven expansion.

Total RNA and DNA were co-extracted from roughly 18-30 mg of bulk tissue with the AllPrep DNA/RNA mini kit, without cell sorting. Between November 2015 and early 2016, about five patients in China with histopathologically diagnosed primary liver carcinoma had their tumors surgically resected. At the time of sampling, the patients had chronic HBV infection and had not received any treatment. Each tumor was sampled at five spatially separated regions: the tumor centre plus the superior, inferior, left-lateral and right-lateral poles. More than 75% viable tumor cells were found by histology in every tumor sample. Fresh tumor and adjacent tissue pieces were bisected; one half was stored in RNAlater at -80°C, the other sent for histology. The source of this sequence is a man in his forties with primary liver carcinoma and hepatitis B virus infection. Sequenced material: tumor tissue from primary liver carcinoma.

The DNA sequence is given as TGCGCCTGCAGCCAAGAGTCGCAGTACAATGAGCAGTTCTTC. It is translated as CACSQESQYNEQFF. The rearrangement combines TRBV4-3 with TRBJ2-1; no D segment can be confidently identified. According to the germline V gene, CDR1 reads LGHNA and CDR2 reads YSLEER. From the cysteine through the phenylalanine, the CDR3 covers 14 amino acids. Of all the DNA, just the CDR3 is kept, 42 bases in frame from base 1.